This TCR beta chain was obtained from a study of HIV-infected patients and healthy controls. This CDR3 has 12 residues. Germline V CDR1 and CDR2: GTSNPN, SVGIG (reference sequence). The V end lost 4 bases, the J end lost 6 bases, and 12 bases lay between the germline ends. In its sample, this clonotype was seen a few times. MiXCR, run by TCRdb on the 5' RACE reads, gives a single entry per CDR3 protein. The sample contains tens of thousands of distinct CDR3 sequences, roughly 19% of which appear only once. This sequence originates from a human donor in good health. This sequence joins TRBV30 and TRBJ1-1, with TRBD1 as a possible D gene (6 bases). Sequenced material: CD4+ T cells from blood. The CDR3, as DNA: TGTGCCTGGAACCGGGACACTGCTGAAGCTTTCTTT. This translates into CAWNRDTAEAFF.